This T cell receptor beta chain is drawn from a study of shared clonotypes between healthy human individuals. The study's findings and limits: Represented diversity (both genetic and exposure-history) was limited by the small number of donors.

CDR1 LNHNV and CDR2 YYDKDF come from the germline V gene (reference sequence). The CDR3 runs 19 residues. The V gene lost 1 base and the J gene lost 3 bases, with 24 bases spanning the gap. Of note for this clone: Its specificity is not known.

Genomic DNA from each subset was divided evenly over several immunoSEQ plates. Profiled with immunoSEQ multiplex PCR; TCRdb holds only in-frame clones, not every one. Of a few million clones listed, more than 80% are singletons. The origin of this receptor is a man aged 18 to 29 in good health. The sequenced material came from naive CD4+ T cells sorted from blood. Subset reported: CD45RA+ positively selected. This chain connects TRBV15 to TRBJ1-1, with a possible D match to TRBD1 (5 bases). CDR3 sequence (DNA): TGTGCCACCAGCAGAGCTTATGGGGCAGGGCTGGCCCCTTACACTGAAGCTTTCTTT. Translating it yields CATSRAYGAGLAPYTEAFF.